This TCR beta chain was captured in a study of control samples from healthy donors and cancer patients. The assay was immunoSEQ multiplex PCR, and TCRdb's table has in-frame clones only and misses some. The repertoire holds roughly 120,000 clones, 85% to 90% seen once, with around 10% in the top ten. The length of the CDR3 is 12 residues. Trimming pared 6 bases from V and 4 bases from J, leaving 6 bases between. From germline, CDR1 is SGHTA and CDR2 FQGTGA. The sequencing input was blood. J is TRBJ2-2 and V is TRBV7-3; D ambiguous. This sequence was found in a man aged 25 to 40 in good health. The CDR3 protein is CASRGPTGELFF. CDR3 DNA sequence: TGTGCCAGCAGAGGGCCCACCGGGGAGCTGTTTTTT.